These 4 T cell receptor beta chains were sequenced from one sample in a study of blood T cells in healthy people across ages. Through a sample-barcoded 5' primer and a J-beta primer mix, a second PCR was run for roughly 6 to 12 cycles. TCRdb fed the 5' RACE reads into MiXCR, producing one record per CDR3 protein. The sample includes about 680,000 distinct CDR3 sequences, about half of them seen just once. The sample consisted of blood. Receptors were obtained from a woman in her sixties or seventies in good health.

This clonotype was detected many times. This CDR3 is CSVEGLLAGGRDEQFF. The CDR3 coding sequence is TGCAGCGTTGAGGGACTACTAGCGGGGGGGCGCGATGAGCAGTTCTTC. The gene calls are TRBV29-1 and TRBJ2-1; 13 bases agree with TRBD2. The CDR3 has 16 residues. The germline V gene has CDR1 SQVTM and CDR2 ANQGSEA. V trimming: 3 bases; J trimming: 8 bases; junction bases outside the gene matches: 10.

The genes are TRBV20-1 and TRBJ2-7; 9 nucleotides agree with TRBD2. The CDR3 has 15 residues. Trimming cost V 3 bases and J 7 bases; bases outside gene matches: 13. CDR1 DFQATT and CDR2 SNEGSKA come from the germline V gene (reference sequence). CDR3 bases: TGCAGTGCTAGGACCCCCGGGACTAGCTACTTGGAGCAGTACTTC. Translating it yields CSARTPGTSYLEQYF.

This chain's CDR3 is CASSYVGGQETQYF. The DNA for the CDR3 is TGTGCCAGCAGTTACGTGGGGGGGCAAGAGACCCAGTACTTC. This chain links TRBV6-6 with TRBJ2-5, with 7 bases identical to TRBD2. V lost 2 bases and J lost 2; bases outside the gene matches: 2. The CDR3 runs to 14 residues. Germline assignment: CDR1 MNHNY and CDR2 SVGAGI (reference sequence).

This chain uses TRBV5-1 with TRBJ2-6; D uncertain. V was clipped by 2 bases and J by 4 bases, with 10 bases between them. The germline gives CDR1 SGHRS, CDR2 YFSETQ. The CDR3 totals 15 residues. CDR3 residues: CASSLMRTGANVLTF. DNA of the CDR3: TGCGCCAGCAGCTTAATGCGTACGGGGGCCAACGTCCTGACTTTC.